This TCR beta chain was obtained from a study of T cell repertoires in cytomegalovirus infection. Study context: Indicated by public TCR beta signatures were CMV infection and matching HLA type. Notes on the study in general: CMV-specific TCR beta clonotypes restricted by HLA-C dominated the ex vivo response. CMV carriers with the relevant HLA were identified by cumulative public TCR beta family frequency.

TCRdb re-called the reads with MiXCR, one entry per CDR3 protein. There are 480,000 or so distinct CDR3 sequences in the sample; over 9% occur only once, and about 10% lies in the top ten. V shed 4 bases, J shed 3 bases, and the junction held 7 bases outside the gene matches. The CDR3 is made up of 16 amino acids. Germline CDR1 and CDR2: MDHEN and SYDVKM. In regard to this clonotype: Its antigen is undetermined.

The TCR originated in a human donor in good health (CMV status not recorded). Some clones in this sample may be carry-over from other donors' samples. This chain links TRBV28 with TRBJ2-1, with 9 bases identical to TRBD2. The source material was PBMCs. CDR3 sequence: CASSSAPSGVYNEQFF. CDR3 nucleotide sequence: TGTGCCAGCAGTTCAGCCCCTAGCGGGGTCTACAATGAGCAGTTCTTC.